This TCR beta chain was recovered during a study of PD-L1 blockade in urothelial cancer. CDR1 SQVTM and CDR2 ANQGSEA come from the germline V gene. The germline V and J ends were trimmed by 4 bases and 5 bases, with 14 bases remaining between them. The CDR3 consists of 13 residues. Time point noted: peripheral blood 6 weeks after treatment start. To note about this clone: Its antigen is unknown.

The repertoire was sequenced with immunoSEQ multiplex PCR; TCRdb's copy has only in-frame clones and lacks some. Here the sample spans 50,000 or so clones, approximately 86% being singletons. Regarding the study as a whole: Patients with below-median pretreatment blood clonality survived longer. Enhanced expansion of tumor-associated blood clones at 3 weeks characterized durable-benefit patients.

The TCR sequence derives from a man aged 55 to 70 with urothelial cancer. The gene calls are TRBV29-1 and TRBJ1-2, with D maybe TRBD1 (6 bases). Specimen: PBMCs, collected around atezolizumab (anti-PD-L1) treatment. The DNA for the CDR3 is TGCAGCGTTGGAGAGGGGGGGGAATATGGCTACACCTTC. This translates into CSVGEGGEYGYTF.